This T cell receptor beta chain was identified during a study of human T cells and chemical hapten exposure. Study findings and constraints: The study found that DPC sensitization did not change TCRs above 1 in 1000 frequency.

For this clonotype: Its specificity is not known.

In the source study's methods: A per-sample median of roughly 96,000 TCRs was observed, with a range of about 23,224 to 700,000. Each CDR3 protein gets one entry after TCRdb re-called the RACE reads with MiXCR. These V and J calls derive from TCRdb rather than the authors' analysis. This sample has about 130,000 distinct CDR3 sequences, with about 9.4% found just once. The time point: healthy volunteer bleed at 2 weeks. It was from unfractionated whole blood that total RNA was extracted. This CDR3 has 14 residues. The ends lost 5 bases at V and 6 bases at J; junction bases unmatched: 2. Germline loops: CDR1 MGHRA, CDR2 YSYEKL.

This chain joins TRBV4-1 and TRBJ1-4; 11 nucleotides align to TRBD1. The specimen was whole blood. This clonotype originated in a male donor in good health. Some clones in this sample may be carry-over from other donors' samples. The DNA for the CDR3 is TGCGCCAGCAGCTTGGACAGGGGGCATGAAAAACTGTTTTTT. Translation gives CASSLDRGHEKLFF.